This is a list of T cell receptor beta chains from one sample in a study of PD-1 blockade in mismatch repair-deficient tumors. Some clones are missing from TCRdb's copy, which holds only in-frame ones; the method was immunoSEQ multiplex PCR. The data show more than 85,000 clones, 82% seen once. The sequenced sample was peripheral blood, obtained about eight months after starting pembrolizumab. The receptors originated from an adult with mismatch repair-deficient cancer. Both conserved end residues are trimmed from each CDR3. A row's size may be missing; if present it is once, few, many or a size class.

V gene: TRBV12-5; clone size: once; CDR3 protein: ASGLSDGYEQY
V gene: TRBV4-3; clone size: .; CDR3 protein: ASSQEYGAQETQY
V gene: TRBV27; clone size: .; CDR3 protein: ASSQTGDYGYT
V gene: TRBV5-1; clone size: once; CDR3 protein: ASSLTSSSGNTIY
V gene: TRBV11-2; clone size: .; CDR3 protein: ASSRTEDYEQY
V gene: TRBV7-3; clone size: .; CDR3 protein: ASSPSGGRLETQY
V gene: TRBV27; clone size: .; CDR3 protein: ASSFAGSSYNEQF
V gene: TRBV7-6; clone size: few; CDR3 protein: ASSLAGSGYNEQF
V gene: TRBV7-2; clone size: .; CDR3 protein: ASSLTRQETQY
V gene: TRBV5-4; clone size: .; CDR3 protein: ASSRDSPYEQY
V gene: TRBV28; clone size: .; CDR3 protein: ASRWTGGTYEQY
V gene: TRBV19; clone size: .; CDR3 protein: ASRPSGGVRTNEKLF
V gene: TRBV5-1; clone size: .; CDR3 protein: ASGGGADSYEQY
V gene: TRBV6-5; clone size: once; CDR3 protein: ASSYGTSGNIQY
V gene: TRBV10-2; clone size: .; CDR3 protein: ASSEGPEAGANVLT
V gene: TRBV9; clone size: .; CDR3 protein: ASSVGGTSGELF
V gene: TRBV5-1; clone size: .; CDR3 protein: ASSLEDATNEKLF
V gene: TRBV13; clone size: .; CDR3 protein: ASSADRPGQYEQF
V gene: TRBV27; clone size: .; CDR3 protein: ASGARAPDTQY
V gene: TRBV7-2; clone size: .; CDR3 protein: ASRRLADSSYEQY
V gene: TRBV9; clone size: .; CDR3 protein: ASSVGLAGFNEQF
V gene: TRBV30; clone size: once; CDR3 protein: AWSVRDTQY
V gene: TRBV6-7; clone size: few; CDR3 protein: ASSYLGDMNTEAF
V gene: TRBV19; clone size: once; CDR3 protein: ASSGQISTDTQY
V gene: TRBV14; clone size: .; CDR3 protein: ASSQEGAIGELF
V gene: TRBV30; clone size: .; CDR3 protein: AWSWGQGREQY
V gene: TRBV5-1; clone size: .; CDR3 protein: ASSLGERLNTGELF
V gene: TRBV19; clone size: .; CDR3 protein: ASSMGQSTVRGYT
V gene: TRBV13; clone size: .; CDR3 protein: ASSLGESGANVLT
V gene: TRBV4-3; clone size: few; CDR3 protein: ASSQDSGSDRDTQY
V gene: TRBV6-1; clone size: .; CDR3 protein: ASSEVARGTSYEQY
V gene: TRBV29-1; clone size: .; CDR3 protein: SVEARTGPRGYT
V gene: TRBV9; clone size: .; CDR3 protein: ASSATAGNSYNEQF